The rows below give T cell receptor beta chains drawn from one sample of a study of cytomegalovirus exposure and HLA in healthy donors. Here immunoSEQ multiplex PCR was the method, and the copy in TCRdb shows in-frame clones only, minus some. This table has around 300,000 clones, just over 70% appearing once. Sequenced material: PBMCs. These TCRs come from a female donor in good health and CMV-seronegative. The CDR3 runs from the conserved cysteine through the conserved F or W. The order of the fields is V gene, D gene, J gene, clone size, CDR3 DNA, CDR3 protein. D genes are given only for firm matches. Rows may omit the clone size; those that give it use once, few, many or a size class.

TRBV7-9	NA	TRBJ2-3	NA	TGTGCCAGCAGCCCCCCGGGACTGGAGACAGATACGCAGTATTTT	CASSPPGLETDTQYF
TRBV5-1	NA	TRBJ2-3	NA	TGCGCCAGCAGCTTGGTCAGGGAAACAGATACGCAGTATTTT	CASSLVRETDTQYF
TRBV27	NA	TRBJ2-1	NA	TGTGCCAGCAGTTTAGCCGGGCGGGCCCTTTTCTCCTACAATGAGCAGTTCTTC	CASSLAGRALFSYNEQFF
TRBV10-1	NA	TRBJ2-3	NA	TGCGCCAGCAAAGAACAGGGTCGTTCGCCTACTAGCACAGATACGCAGTATTTT	CASKEQGRSPTSTDTQYF
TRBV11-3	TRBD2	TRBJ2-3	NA	TGTGCCAGCAGCTTTACTAGCGGGAGCACAGATACGCAGTATTTT	CASSFTSGSTDTQYF
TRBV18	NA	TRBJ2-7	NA	TGTGCCAGCTCACCTCAGGTCTACGAGCAGTACTTC	CASSPQVYEQYF
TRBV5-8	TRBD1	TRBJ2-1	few	TGTGCCAGCAGCCAACAGGGGGCACCGTACAATGAGCAGTTCTTC	CASSQQGAPYNEQFF
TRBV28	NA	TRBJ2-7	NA	TGTGCCAGCAGTTTATTTCAGGGAACGGTCCTCGAGCAGTACTTC	CASSLFQGTVLEQYF
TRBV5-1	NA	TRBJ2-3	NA	TGCGCCAGCAGCGAACCGTCCTCGAGGGATACGCAGTATTTT	CASSEPSSRDTQYF
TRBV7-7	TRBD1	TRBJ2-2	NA	TGTGCTAGCAGCCCAGGACAGGGAAGGACCGGGGAGCTGTTTTTT	CASSPGQGRTGELFF
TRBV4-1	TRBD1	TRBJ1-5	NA	TGCGCCAGCAGCTCCGGGACAGGGATCAATCAGCCCCAGCATTTT	CASSSGTGINQPQHF
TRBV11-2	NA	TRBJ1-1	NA	TGTGCCAGCAGCTTTGAGGGCCCCCACGAAGCTTTCTTT	CASSFEGPHEAFF
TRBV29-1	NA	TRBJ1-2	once	TGCAGCGTTGGCCCCGGACTCTATGGCTACACCTTC	CSVGPGLYGYTF
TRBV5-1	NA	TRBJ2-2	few	TGCGCCAGCAGCTTGATGGGGGCGCTTGTCCCCGGGGAGCTGTTTTTT	CASSLMGALVPGELFF
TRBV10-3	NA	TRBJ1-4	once	TGTGCCATCAGTGGAGGCAGTCCCACCTCAGAAAAACTGTTTTTT	CAISGGSPTSEKLFF
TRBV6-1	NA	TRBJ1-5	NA	TGTGCCAGCAGTGACAGGGTGCGTCAGCCCCAGCATTTT	CASSDRVRQPQHF
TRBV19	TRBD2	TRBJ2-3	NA	TGTGCCAGTAGTTCTTTTCGACTAGCGAGCACAGATACGCAGTATTTT	CASSSFRLASTDTQYF
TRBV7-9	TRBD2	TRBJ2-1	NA	TGTTCCAGCAGCTTATCTAGCGGGAGCCTCAATGAGCAGTTCTTC	CSSSLSSGSLNEQFF
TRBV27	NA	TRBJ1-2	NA	TGTGCCAGCAGGCGGGCGACCGGGGGATATGGCTACACCTTC	CASRRATGGYGYTF
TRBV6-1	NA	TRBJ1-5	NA	TGTGCCAGCACTTATGGGGGGGGCCTTCAGCCCCAGCATTTT	CASTYGGGLQPQHF
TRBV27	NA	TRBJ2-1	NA	TGTGCCAGCAGTTTCATAGTTACCCATGAGCAGTTCTTC	CASSFIVTHEQFF
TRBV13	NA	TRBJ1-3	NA	TGTGCCAGCAGCTTATCCATAGCCCCCCTTACAGGAAACACCATATATTTT	CASSLSIAPLTGNTIYF
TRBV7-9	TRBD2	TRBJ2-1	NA	TGTTCCAGCAGCTTTTGGTCGGTAGCGGGGAAAAATGAGCAGTTCTTC	CSSSFWSVAGKNEQFF
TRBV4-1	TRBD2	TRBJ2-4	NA	TGCGCCAGCAGCCTGGAGGGTGGGGGGGTCTCGGACATTCAGTACTTC	CASSLEGGGVSDIQYF
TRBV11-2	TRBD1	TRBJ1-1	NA	TGTGCCAGCAGCTTAGGGGACAGGGCGTACAGCACTGAAGCTTTCTTT	CASSLGDRAYSTEAFF
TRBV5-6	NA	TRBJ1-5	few	TGTGCCAGCAGCTTGGGGCAAGTTAGCAATCAGCCCCAGCATTTT	CASSLGQVSNQPQHF
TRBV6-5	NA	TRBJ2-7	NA	TGTGCCAGCAGTCAGGGGGGCGAGCAGTACTTC	CASSQGGEQYF
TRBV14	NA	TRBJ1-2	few	TGTGCCAGCAGCTTAGACAGCCTTCGGGAGACTGGCTACACCTTC	CASSLDSLRETGYTF
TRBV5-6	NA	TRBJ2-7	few	TGTGCCAGCAGCTTGACAGTGCCAGCCTTGACCTACGAGCAGTACTTC	CASSLTVPALTYEQYF
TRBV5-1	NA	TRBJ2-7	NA	TGCGCCAGCAGCTTTGGGTTAAGGACGGAGGAGTCCAGCTACGAGCAGTACTTC	CASSFGLRTEESSYEQYF
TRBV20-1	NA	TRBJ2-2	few	TGCAGTGCTAGTAATCCCGGGGAGCTGTTTTTT	CSASNPGELFF
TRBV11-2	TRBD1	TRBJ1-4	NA	TGTGCCAGCTCCAGGGGGGCTAATGAAAAACTGTTTTTT	CASSRGANEKLFF
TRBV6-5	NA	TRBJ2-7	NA	TGTGCCAGCAGTTACTCGAGGACTCCCTCATCCTACGAGCAGTACTTC	CASSYSRTPSSYEQYF
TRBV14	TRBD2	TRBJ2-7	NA	TGTGCCAGCAGCCCGGGACTAGCGGGCTACGAGCAGTACTTC	CASSPGLAGYEQYF
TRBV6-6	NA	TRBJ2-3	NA	TGTGCCAGCACTACAGGGGATACGCAGTATTTT	CASTTGDTQYF
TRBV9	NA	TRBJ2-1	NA	TGTGCCAGCAGCCTTCTAGACTCCCATGAGCAGTTCTTC	CASSLLDSHEQFF
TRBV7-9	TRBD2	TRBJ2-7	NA	TGTGCCAGCAGCGTCCCACTAGCGGGAGGAACCTACGAGCAGTACTTC	CASSVPLAGGTYEQYF
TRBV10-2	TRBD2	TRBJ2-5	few	TGCGCCAGCAAGAGGGGTAGCGGGGAAGAGACCCAGTACTTC	CASKRGSGEETQYF
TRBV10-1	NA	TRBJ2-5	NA	TGCGCCAGCAGTGATCCATTAGAGACTCAAGAGACCCAGTACTTC	CASSDPLETQETQYF
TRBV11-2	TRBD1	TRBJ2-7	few	TGTGCCAGCAGCTCACCGGACAGGGGGCGGTACGAGCAGTACTTC	CASSSPDRGRYEQYF
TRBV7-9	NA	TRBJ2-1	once	TGTGCCAGCCAGAGCGGAAGCTCCTACAATGAGCAGTTCTTC	CASQSGSSYNEQFF
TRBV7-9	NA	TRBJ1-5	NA	TGTGCCAGCGGAGGCAGTAATAGCAATCAGCCCCAGCATTTT	CASGGSNSNQPQHF
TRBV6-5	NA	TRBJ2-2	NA	TGTGCCAGCAGTTACTGGGGCGCGAACACCGGGGAGCTGTTTTTT	CASSYWGANTGELFF
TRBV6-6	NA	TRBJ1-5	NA	TGTGCCAGCAGCAGAGGACTAGATCAGCCCCAGCATTTT	CASSRGLDQPQHF
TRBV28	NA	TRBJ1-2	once	TGTGCCAGCAACTACCCAGGGGTAGGGGGCTACACCTTC	CASNYPGVGGYTF
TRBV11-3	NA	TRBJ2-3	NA	TGTGCCAGCAGCTTCGGGTACGGAGATACGCAGTATTTT	CASSFGYGDTQYF
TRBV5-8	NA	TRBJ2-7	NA	TGTGCCAGCGGGGGCCGACACTACGAGCAGTACTTC	CASGGRHYEQYF
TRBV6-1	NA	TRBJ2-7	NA	TGTGCCAGCAGTGAAGGTCAAGTAATGAGGGACAAAGCTAGGGACTACGAGCAGTACTTC	CASSEGQVMRDKARDYEQYF
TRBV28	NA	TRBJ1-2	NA	TGTGCCAGCAAAATCAGGGGCATCGATATAGGCTACACCTTC	CASKIRGIDIGYTF
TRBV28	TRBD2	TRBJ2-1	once	TGTGCCAGCAGTTTATTAGCGGGAGGTATTTATGAGCAGTTCTTC	CASSLLAGGIYEQFF
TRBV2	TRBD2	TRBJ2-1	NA	TGTGCCAGCAGTGAAGAGTTCGCACTAGCGGGAGCCTCGGGGGGGCAGTTCTTC	CASSEEFALAGASGGQFF
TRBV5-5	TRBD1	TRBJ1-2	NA	TGTGCCAGCAGCTTCCGGGACAGTTCCCTCCCTAACTATGGCTACACCTTC	CASSFRDSSLPNYGYTF
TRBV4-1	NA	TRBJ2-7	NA	TGCGCCAGCAGCCGACATCGAGAGCAGTACTTC	CASSRHREQYF
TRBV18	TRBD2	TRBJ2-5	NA	TGTGCCAGCTCACCAGTGGCGGGGGATCAAGAGACCCAGTACTTC	CASSPVAGDQETQYF